This TCR beta chain was obtained from a study of control samples from healthy donors and cancer patients. Germline CDR1 is LNHDA and CDR2 is SQIVND (reference sequence). This CDR3 has 16 residues. J was trimmed by 3 bases and V by 5 bases; bases with no gene match: 6. Data came from immunoSEQ multiplex PCR; TCRdb stores just in-frame clones and leaves some out. The sample yields about 50,000 clones, about 93% seen once. The chain uses TRBV19 and TRBJ1-3; 11 nucleotides match TRBD1. The sample consisted of blood. The receptor was isolated from a young man in good health. The CDR3, as DNA: TGTGCCAGTAGTGACGGACAGGGGGCGTTTGGAAACACCATATATTTT. Protein: CASSDGQGAFGNTIYF.